The source of this T cell receptor beta chain is a study of T cells after yellow fever vaccination. A remark on this clonotype: Its target is not known.

Whole-study findings and limits: Clones from primary vaccination mostly reappeared after the booster (roughly 97% CD4, under 90% CD8).

One entry per CDR3 protein, called by TCRdb with MiXCR from the 5' RACE reads. The sample has tens of thousands of distinct CDR3 sequences; roughly 7% are singletons. Sequenced material: CD8+ T cells sorted from PBMCs, taken around 10 days after the first yellow fever vaccination. The sequence came from a man aged 18 to 30 who received the YFV17D yellow fever vaccine.

CDR3 in DNA: TGTGCCAGTAGTATACAGGGACTTTCCTACAATGAGCAGTTCTTC. Its protein product is CASSIQGLSYNEQFF. The chain is built from TRBV19 and TRBJ2-1; perhaps TRBD2 as D (6 bases). The CDR3 runs to 15 residues. Germline assignment: CDR1 LNHDA and CDR2 SQIVND (reference sequence). V was trimmed by 2 bases and J by 1 base, leaving 9 bases between them.